The entry below describes one TCR beta chain. Antigen unknown. The source of the sample is a study of cytomegalovirus exposure and HLA in healthy donors. Study observations and caveats: When analyzed later, a missense DCLRE1C variant was found to be linked to TCR beta V- and J-gene trimming. It was reportedly the case that the classifier diagnosed cytomegalovirus status with high specificity and sensitivity.

The trim removed 5 bases at V and 4 bases at J, leaving 8 bases unmatched. The germline V gene has CDR1 LNHDA and CDR2 SQIVND (reference sequence). The CDR3 extends over 15 amino acids. The PCR contained 60 Vbeta and 13 Jbeta primers. Generated by immunoSEQ multiplex PCR, the TCRdb table keeps only in-frame clones and is missing some. Of 160,000 or so clones listed, over 60% were seen once; the top ten hold approximately 3%. The sequenced sample consisted of PBMCs. The sequence derives from a woman aged 40 to 50 in good health and CMV-seronegative. The chain employs TRBV19 and TRBJ1-3, with TRBD1 identical over 7 bases. The CDR3 region is CASSPDRAGGNTIYF. The CDR3 DNA sequence: TGTGCCAGTAGTCCAGACAGGGCAGGGGGAAACACCATATATTTT.